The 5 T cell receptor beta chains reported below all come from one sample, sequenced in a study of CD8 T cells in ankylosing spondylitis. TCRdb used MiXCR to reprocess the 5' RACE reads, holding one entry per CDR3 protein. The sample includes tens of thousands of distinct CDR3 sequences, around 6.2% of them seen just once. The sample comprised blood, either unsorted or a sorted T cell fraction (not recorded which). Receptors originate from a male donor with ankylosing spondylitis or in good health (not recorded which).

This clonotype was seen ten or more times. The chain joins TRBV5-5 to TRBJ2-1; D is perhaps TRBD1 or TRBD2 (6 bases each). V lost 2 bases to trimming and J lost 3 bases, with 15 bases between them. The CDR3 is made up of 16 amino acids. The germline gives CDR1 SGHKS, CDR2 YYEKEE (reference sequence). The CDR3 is CASSFSSGALYNEQFF. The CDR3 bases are TGTGCCAGCAGCTTCTCCTCGGGGGCCCTCTACAATGAGCAGTTCTTC. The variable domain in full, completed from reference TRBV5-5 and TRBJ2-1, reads DAGVTQSPTHLIKTRGQQVTLRCSPISGHKSVSWYQQVLGQGPQFIFQYYEKEERGRGNFPDRFSARQFPNYSSELNVNALLLGDSALYLCASSFSSGALYNEQFFGPGTRLTVL.

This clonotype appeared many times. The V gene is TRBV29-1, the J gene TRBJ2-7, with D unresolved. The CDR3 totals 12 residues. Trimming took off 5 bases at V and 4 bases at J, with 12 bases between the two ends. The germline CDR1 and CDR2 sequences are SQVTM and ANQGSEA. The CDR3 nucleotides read TGCAGCGTTATGGAGAACCGGTACGAGCAGTACTTC. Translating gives CSVMENRYEQYF.

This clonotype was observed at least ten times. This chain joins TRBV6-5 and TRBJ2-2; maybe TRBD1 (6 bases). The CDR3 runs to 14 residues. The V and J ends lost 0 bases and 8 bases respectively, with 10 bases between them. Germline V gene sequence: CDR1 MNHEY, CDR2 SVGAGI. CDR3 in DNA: TGTGCCAGCAGTTACTCCAGGGGAATTGGGGAGCTGTTTTTT. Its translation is CASSYSRGIGELFF.

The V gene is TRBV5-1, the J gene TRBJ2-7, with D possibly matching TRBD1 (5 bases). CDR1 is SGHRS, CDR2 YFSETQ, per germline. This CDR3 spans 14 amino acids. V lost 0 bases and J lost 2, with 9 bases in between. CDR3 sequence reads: CASSLGTTTYEQYF. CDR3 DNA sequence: TGCGCCAGCAGCTTGGGGACAACTACCTACGAGCAGTACTTC.

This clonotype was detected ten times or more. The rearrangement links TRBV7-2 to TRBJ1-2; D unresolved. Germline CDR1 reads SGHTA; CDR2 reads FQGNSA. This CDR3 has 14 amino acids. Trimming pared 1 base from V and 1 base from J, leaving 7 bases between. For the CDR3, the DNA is TGTGCCAGCAGCTTAGGTCGGATTAACTATGGCTACACCTTC. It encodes CASSLGRINYGYTF.